This is a list of T cell receptor beta chains from one sample in a study of regulatory T cells in long-lasting Graves disease. TCRdb re-called the multiplex PCR reads through MiXCR, storing one row per CDR3 protein. The data contain a few hundred thousand distinct CDR3 sequences, roughly 13% of them singletons. The sample also formed part of further work on T cells in Graves' hyperthyroidism and ophthalmopathy.

Here the sequenced sample was peripheral blood mononuclear cells (PBMCs), taken at new diagnosis, from a patient treated with antithyroid drugs. The receptors were sampled from a man aged 25-40 years with Graves disease. CDR3s include the opening cysteine and the closing phenylalanine or tryptophan. Fields, in order: clone size, J gene, D gene, V gene, CDR3 protein, CDR3 DNA. D genes are given only for firm matches. The size field is filled for only some rows; it gives once, few, many or a size class.

>.|TRBJ2-7|TRBD1|TRBV19
CASSMGQNSYEQYF
TGTGCCAGTAGTATGGGACAGAACTCCTACGAGCAGTACTTC
>many|TRBJ2-7|.|TRBV6-1
CASSPHGGYEQYF
TGTGCCAGCAGTCCCCATGGGGGGTACGAGCAGTACTTC
>many|TRBJ2-2|.|TRBV12-3/TRBV12-4
CASSLYSGQNTGELFF
TGTGCCAGCAGTTTATATAGCGGCCAGAACACCGGGGAGCTGTTTTTT
>.|TRBJ2-7|TRBD1|TRBV12-5
CASGYDRDEQYF
TGTGCTAGTGGTTACGACAGGGACGAGCAGTACTTC
>many|TRBJ1-2|TRBD1|TRBV27
CASRTGGSNYGYTF
TGTGCCAGCAGGACAGGGGGATCAAACTATGGCTACACCTTC
>.|TRBJ2-1|.|TRBV6-9
CASSYGPLMEQFF
TGTGCCAGCAGTTACGGACCCCTAATGGAGCAGTTCTTC
>.|TRBJ2-1|TRBD2|TRBV4-2
CASNQDLAGFSNEQFF
TGTGCCAGCAACCAAGACCTAGCGGGATTTTCGAATGAGCAGTTCTTC
>many|TRBJ2-3|TRBD2|TRBV3-1
CASSQQSGRAGDTQYF
TGTGCCAGCAGCCAACAGAGCGGGAGAGCGGGAGATACGCAGTATTTT
>many|TRBJ2-1|TRBD2|TRBV7-9
CASSPGGEQFF
TGTGCCAGCAGCCCCGGGGGGGAGCAGTTCTTC
>.|TRBJ2-1|TRBD2|TRBV11-3
CASSLGTSGPNEQFF
TGTGCCAGCAGCTTAGGGACTAGCGGGCCCAATGAGCAGTTCTTC